This T cell receptor (beta chain) was sequenced during a study of T cell responses to AZD1222 COVID-19 vaccine. Assay: immunoSEQ multiplex PCR; the TCRdb copy retains only in-frame clones and omits some. The table includes some 79,000 clones, over 60% detected once. Details on this clone: Its matching antigen is unknown.

Findings and caveats of the study: Most donors were white British and more were female, and clonal diversity was possibly underestimated.

V was trimmed by 5 bases and J by 3 bases, leaving 13 bases between them. Per the germline V gene, CDR1 is LNHDA and CDR2 is SQIVND (reference sequence). CDR3 size: 14 residues. Sample: peripheral blood, taken 28 days after the second AZD1222 dose. The clonotype was recovered from an adult who received the AZD1222 COVID-19 vaccine. The chain links TRBV19 to TRBJ1-2, with TRBD1 as a possible D gene (6 bases). The CDR3 protein is CASSRSEGDYGYTF. The DNA for the CDR3 is TGTGCCAGTAGTCGGAGCGAGGGGGACTATGGCTACACCTTC.